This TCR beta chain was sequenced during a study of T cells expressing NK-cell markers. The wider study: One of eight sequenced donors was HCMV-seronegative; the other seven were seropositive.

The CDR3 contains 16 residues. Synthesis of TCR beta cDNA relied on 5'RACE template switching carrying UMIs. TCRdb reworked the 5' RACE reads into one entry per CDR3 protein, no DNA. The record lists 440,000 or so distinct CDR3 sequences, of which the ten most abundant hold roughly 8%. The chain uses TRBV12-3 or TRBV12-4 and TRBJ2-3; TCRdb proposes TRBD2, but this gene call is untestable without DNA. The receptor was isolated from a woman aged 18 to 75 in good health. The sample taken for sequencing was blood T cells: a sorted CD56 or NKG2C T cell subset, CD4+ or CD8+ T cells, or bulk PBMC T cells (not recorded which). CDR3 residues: CASSPRTSGLGDTQYF.